This T cell receptor (beta chain) was recovered during a study of Ad26.COV2.S vaccination and SARS-CoV-2 variants. On the study more broadly: Recipients of Ad26.COV2.S got it intramuscularly, once or twice 56 days apart. General study results and limits: Non-spike TCR breadth was similar in vaccine and placebo recipients.

Treatment indicated: around 19 received Ad26.COV2.S at low or high dose, single or two shots; roughly 5 received placebo; per-sample allocation not given. Day 63 following the first vaccine or placebo injection was when the samples were taken. The individual, an adult aged 18-55 years, was a donor in Boston. Libraries were prepared by immunoSEQ multiplex PCR; TCRdb keeps only in-frame clonotypes and omits some of them. The top ten clones hold around 4.2% of a sample with about 470,000 clones, roughly 91% of them seen once. Remarks on this clone: Its antigen is not identified.

The ends lost 7 bases at V and 6 bases at J; junction bases unmatched: 9. Looked up from germline, CDR1 is LNHDA and CDR2 is SQIVND (reference sequence). The CDR3 contains 14 residues. The specimen was peripheral blood, collected in a trial of Ad26.COV2.S vaccine versus placebo. The chain recombines TRBV19 with TRBJ2-1, with 7 nucleotides matching TRBD1. This clonotype originated in a person between 18 and 65 years old who received the Ad26.COV2.S COVID-19 vaccine or a placebo. CDR3 in DNA: TGTGCCAGTAACCCGACAGGGTTAGTCAATGAGCAGTTCTTC. Amino acids: CASNPTGLVNEQFF.